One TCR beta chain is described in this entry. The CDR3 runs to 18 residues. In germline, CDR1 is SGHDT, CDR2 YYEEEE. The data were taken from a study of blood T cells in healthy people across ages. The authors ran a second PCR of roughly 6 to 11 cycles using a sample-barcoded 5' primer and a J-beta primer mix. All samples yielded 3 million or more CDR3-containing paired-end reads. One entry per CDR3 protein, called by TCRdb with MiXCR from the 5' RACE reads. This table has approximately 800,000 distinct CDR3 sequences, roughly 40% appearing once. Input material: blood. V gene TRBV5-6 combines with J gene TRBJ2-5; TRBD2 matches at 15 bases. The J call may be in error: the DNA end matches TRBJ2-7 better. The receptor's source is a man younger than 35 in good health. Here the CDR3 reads CASSYGTSGRPLYYEQYF. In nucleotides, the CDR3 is TGTGCCAGCAGCTACGGGACTAGCGGGAGGCCCCTATACTACGAGCAGTACTTC.